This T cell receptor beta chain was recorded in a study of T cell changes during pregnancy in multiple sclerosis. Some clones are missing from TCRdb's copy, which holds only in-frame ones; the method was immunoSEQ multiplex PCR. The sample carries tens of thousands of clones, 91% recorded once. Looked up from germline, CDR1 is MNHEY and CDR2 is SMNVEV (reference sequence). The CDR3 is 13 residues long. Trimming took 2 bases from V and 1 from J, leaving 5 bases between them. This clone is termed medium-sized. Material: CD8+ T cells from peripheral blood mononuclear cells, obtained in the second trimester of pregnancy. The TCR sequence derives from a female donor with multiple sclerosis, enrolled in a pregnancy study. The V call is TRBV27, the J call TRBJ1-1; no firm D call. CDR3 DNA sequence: TGTGCCAGCAGTTTACTAGCGAACACTGAAGCTTTCTTT. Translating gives CASSLLANTEAFF.